These 24 T cell receptor beta chains share one sample of origin, sequenced in a study of human T cells and chemical hapten exposure. The starting material, unfractionated whole blood, was used for total RNA extraction. The library gave individual cDNA molecules unique molecular identifiers. TCRdb reanalysed the reads using MiXCR and keeps one entry per CDR3 protein. Among 120,000 or so distinct CDR3 sequences listed, around 9% were seen once. Sequenced sample: whole blood. The receptors originated from a human donor in good health. Some clones in this sample may be carry-over from other donors' samples.

This clonotype occurred a few times. The rearrangement joins TRBV2 to TRBJ1-5; D unresolved. The CDR3 contains 13 residues. The V gene's germline CDR1 is SNHLY and CDR2 FYNNEI. Trimming cost V 6 bases and J 1 base, with 7 bases left between them. The DNA for the CDR3 is TGTGCCAGCAGACCCGACAGCAATCAGCCCCAGCATTTT. Translating gives CASRPDSNQPQHF.

Only a few counts were recorded for this clonotype. V usage is TRBV7-2 and J usage is TRBJ1-1; D not certain. CDR1 and CDR2 (germline): SGHTA, FQGNSA. V was clipped by 7 bases and J by 4 bases, with 19 bases between them. The CDR3 covers 15 residues. The CDR3 bases are TGTGCCAGCACCCGGACTGTACTCCTCGGCACTGAAGCTTTCTTT. This sequence encodes CASTRTVLLGTEAFF.

The sample holds a few counts of this clonotype. The chain has TRBV20-1 and TRBJ2-3; 10 nucleotides align to TRBD2. Trimming at V came to 1 base and at J to 3 bases, leaving 4 bases not matched to a gene. The CDR3 has 15 residues. Germline V gives CDR1 DFQATT, CDR2 SNEGSKA (reference sequence). CDR3 sequence: CSARAPSGGTDTQYF. The CDR3 nucleotides are TGCAGTGCTAGAGCCCCTAGCGGGGGTACAGATACGCAGTATTTT.

This clonotype has at least ten counts. The chain joins TRBV29-1 to TRBJ2-3; 11 positions match TRBD1. Germline V lookup: CDR1 SQVTM, CDR2 ANQGSEA. This CDR3 contains 13 residues. J lost 6 bases, V lost 7 bases, and 6 bases had no gene match. The CDR3: CSGGQGAGDTQYF. The CDR3 DNA sequence: TGCAGCGGTGGACAGGGGGCCGGTGATACGCAGTATTTT.

This clonotype appeared a few times. The CDR3 bases are TGTGCCAGCAGCCAAGACCGGACGGTTAACTATGGCTACACCTTC. Translation gives CASSQDRTVNYGYTF. The chain links TRBV3-1 to TRBJ1-2, with D hard to call. Germline values: CDR1 LGHDT, CDR2 YNNKEL (reference sequence). V lost 0 bases and J lost 1, with 9 bases in between. The CDR3 sequence is 15 residues long.

Points on this clonotype: A much larger clone sits a single nucleotide away, making a read error possible. The J gene is TRBJ1-4, the V gene TRBV20-1; 11 nucleotides align to TRBD1. CDR1 DFQATT and CDR2 SNEGSKA come from the germline V gene (reference sequence). CDR3 length equals 13 residues. The CDR3 here is CSAPDRGRERLFF. The DNA of the CDR3 is TGCAGTGCCCCGGACAGGGGGCGGGAAAGACTGTTTTTT.

This clonotype was detected ten times or more. The chain links TRBV25-1 to TRBJ2-1, with TRBD2 matching 7 bases. The CDR3 spans 12 residues. J was trimmed by 15 bases and V by 1 base; bases with no gene match: 6. Germline assignment: CDR1 MGHDK and CDR2 SYGVNS. The CDR3 DNA reads as TGTGCCAGCAGTGAATCGGGGGGAGGGCTGTTCTTC. Protein product: CASSESGGGLFF.

The chain couples TRBV4-1 to TRBJ2-1, with D perhaps matching TRBD1 (7 bases). The CDR3 is 16 residues long. The V gene lost 1 base and the J gene lost 5 bases, with 15 bases spanning the gap. Germline values: CDR1 MGHRA, CDR2 YSYEKL. The CDR3 region is CASSQGLVTGDNEQFF. DNA for the CDR3: TGCGCCAGCAGCCAAGGACTAGTTACAGGGGACAATGAGCAGTTCTTC.

The rearrangement joins TRBV6-1 to TRBJ1-2; unclear D gene. The CDR3 loop spans 13 amino acids. Trimming shortened V by 9 bases and J by 4 bases, and 15 bases separated the two germline ends. CDR1 MNHNS and CDR2 SASEGT come from the germline V gene. The CDR3 coding sequence is TGTGCCAGTACCGAGGCCTGGAGCTATGGCTACACCTTC. This gives the protein CASTEAWSYGYTF.

The V gene is TRBV5-1, the J gene TRBJ1-1; possibly TRBD1 for D (5 bases). The ends were cut back, 1 base at V and 2 bases at J, with 12 bases in the middle. The CDR3 covers 15 residues. Germline V gene data show CDR1 as SGHRS and CDR2 as YFSETQ. CDR3 nucleotides: TGCGCCAGCAGCTTGAAGGGACTCCCAAACACTGAAGCTTTCTTT. As protein: CASSLKGLPNTEAFF. Supplemented by reference TRBV5-1 and TRBJ1-1, the full variable domain reads KAGVTQTPRYLIKTRGQQVTLSCSPISGHRSVSWYQQTPGQGLQFLFEYFSETQRNKGNFPGRFSGRQFSNSRSEMNVSTLELGDSALYLCASSLKGLPNTEAFFGQGTRLTVV.

This clonotype was seen at least ten times. The chain has TRBV7-6 and TRBJ2-1; 16 bases fit TRBD2. Trimming removed 4 bases from V and 0 bases from J; junction bases left unmatched: 3. CDR1 is SGHVS and CDR2 is FNYEAQ in the germline V gene. This CDR3 is built from 18 residues. CDR3 protein: CASSSGLAGGSSYNEQFF. The DNA of the CDR3 is TGTGCCAGCAGCTCGGGACTAGCGGGGGGGAGCTCCTACAATGAGCAGTTCTTC.

The chain employs TRBV5-1 and TRBJ2-2; tentative D call: TRBD1 (5 bases). The CDR3 covers 15 residues. V lost 3 bases to trimming and J lost 2 bases, with 11 bases between them. Germline values: CDR1 SGHRS, CDR2 YFSETQ. In nucleotides, the CDR3 is TGCGCCAGCAGCTACATGGACACCAACACCGGGGAGCTGTTTTTT. Protein sequence: CASSYMDTNTGELFF.

J is TRBJ2-3 and V is TRBV7-9; 9 bases match TRBD1. Germline assignment: CDR1 SEHNR and CDR2 FQNEAQ (reference sequence). Trimming removed 2 bases from V and 4 bases from J; junction bases left unmatched: 7. The length of the CDR3 is 16 residues. The CDR3 loop is CASSLPRQGVADTQYF. CDR3 sequence (DNA): TGTGCCAGCAGCTTACCGAGACAGGGGGTGGCAGATACGCAGTATTTT.

In its sample, this clonotype was seen a few times. The chain recombines TRBV5-1 with TRBJ2-1; TRBD2 aligns across 9 bases. The CDR3 sequence is 14 residues long. Germline CDR1 SGHRS, CDR2 YFSETQ. The V segment lost 4 bases and the J segment 7 bases; nucleotides outside the gene matches: 6. DNA of the CDR3: TGCGCCAGCAGCACTGTTAGCGGGAGAAATGAGCAGTTCTTC. This codes for CASSTVSGRNEQFF.

This clonotype was observed at least ten times. The chain is built from TRBV20-1 and TRBJ2-3; D gene uncertain. The germline CDR1 and CDR2 sequences are DFQATT and SNEGSKA (reference sequence). V lost 1 base and J lost 1, with 9 bases in between. CDR3 length: 14 residues. CDR3 DNA sequence: TGCAGTGCTAGAGTGAGACCTGGCACAGATACGCAGTATTTT. It translates to CSARVRPGTDTQYF.

In this sample, this clonotype turned up many times. The chain carries TRBV23-1 and TRBJ1-6; D gene uncertain. TRBV23-1 is assigned to the ORF class and has an uncertain function. Between the trimmed V and J ends, which lost 0 bases and 7 bases, there was a span of 13 bases. The CDR3 covers 16 residues. The CDR3 sequence is CASSQSPVGPNSPLHF. CDR3 nucleotide sequence: TGCGCCAGCAGTCAATCCCCGGTTGGCCCCAATTCACCCCTCCACTTT.

The chain recombines TRBV12-3 or TRBV12-4 with TRBJ2-1, with 10 bases aligning to TRBD1. The CDR3 is made up of 14 amino acids. J was trimmed by 8 bases and V by 3 bases; bases with no gene match: 4. The CDR3 DNA follows: TGTGCCAGCAGTTTGCGGGGACAGGGGTATGAGCAGTTCTTC. The encoded protein is CASSLRGQGYEQFF.

This clonotype was seen only a few times. This chain's CDR3 is CSALTGFDTGELFF. The CDR3 region has the DNA TGCAGTGCCCTGACAGGGTTTGACACCGGGGAGCTGTTTTTT. The chain combines TRBV20-1 with TRBJ2-2; TRBD1 agrees at 7 bases. The CDR3 loop spans 14 amino acids. Germline lookup yields CDR1 DFQATT and CDR2 SNEGSKA (reference sequence). V dropped 6 bases and J dropped 3; count of bases not matched to a gene: 7.

CDR3 region: CSATDPKDTEAFF. CDR3 DNA sequence: TGCAGTGCTACCGACCCGAAGGACACTGAAGCTTTCTTT. The genes are TRBV20-1 and TRBJ1-1; D remains unclear. There are 13 residues in the CDR3. Germline V gene sequence: CDR1 DFQATT, CDR2 SNEGSKA (reference sequence). Trimming took off 4 bases at V and 3 bases at J, with 12 bases between the two ends.

V is TRBV3-1 and J is TRBJ2-2; TRBD2 matches 8 bases. There are 14 residues in the CDR3. Germline CDR1 is LGHDT and CDR2 is YNNKEL (reference sequence). Trimming cost V 4 bases and J 5 bases; bases outside gene matches: 3. CDR3 region: CASSLRGGTGELFF. The DNA of the CDR3 is TGTGCCAGCAGCCTCCGGGGGGGGACCGGGGAGCTGTTTTTT.

This sequence joins TRBV18 and TRBJ1-1, with 7 nucleotides matching TRBD1. This CDR3 is built from 12 residues. In germline, CDR1 is KGHSH, CDR2 LQKENI. The V segment lost 3 bases and the J segment 8 bases; nucleotides outside the gene matches: 3. Here the CDR3 DNA reads TGTGCCAGCTCACCTCCCAGGGGGGAAGCTTTCTTT. It translates to CASSPPRGEAFF.

The sample holds a few counts of this clonotype. This chain connects TRBV5-1 to TRBJ2-1; D unresolved. CDR1 is SGHRS and CDR2 is YFSETQ in the germline V gene. CDR3 length: 12 residues. Trimming stripped 4 bases from V and 2 bases from J, with 4 bases between. This CDR3 reads CASSTTYNEQFF. The CDR3 DNA is TGCGCCAGCAGCACCACCTACAATGAGCAGTTCTTC. Drawing the rest from reference TRBV5-1 and TRBJ2-1, the complete variable domain is KAGVTQTPRYLIKTRGQQVTLSCSPISGHRSVSWYQQTPGQGLQFLFEYFSETQRNKGNFPGRFSGRQFSNSRSEMNVSTLELGDSALYLCASSTTYNEQFFGPGTRLTVL.

This clonotype was picked up a small number of times. The DNA for the CDR3 is TGTGCCAGCAGCTCGAAACTAGCGGGAGAGACCCAGTACTTC. This codes for CASSSKLAGETQYF. The chain combines TRBV7-9 with TRBJ2-5, with 9 bases identical to TRBD2. The length of the CDR3 is 14 residues. The germline gives CDR1 SEHNR, CDR2 FQNEAQ (reference sequence). Trimming cost V 4 bases and J 4 bases; bases outside gene matches: 4.

This chain links TRBV12-3 or TRBV12-4 with TRBJ2-1; D is ambiguous. The CDR3 is made up of 16 amino acids. V was cut by 10 bases and J by 10 bases, with 29 bases left in between. CDR3 DNA: TGTGCCAACAGACGCTCTCCCGGGCCCAGCAGGCGGGAGCAGTTCTTC. Protein: CANRRSPGPSRREQFF.